These 29 T cell receptor beta chains originate from one sample sequenced in a study of regulatory T cells in long-lasting Graves disease. Building the TCR beta libraries relied on iRepertoire HTBI primers, and CDR3 regions underwent Arm-PCR. Each CDR3 protein is one row after TCRdb ran MiXCR on the multiplex PCR reads. The sample contains roughly 490,000 distinct CDR3 sequences, 20% to 25% of which appear only once. Time point described: persistent/refractory GD, antithyroid drugs over 5 years with positive TRAb. Isolated PBMC RNA provided the starting material for the TCR library. The sample consisted of peripheral blood mononuclear cells (PBMCs), taken when the disease was refractory, from a patient treated with antithyroid drugs. These receptors were collected from a female donor with Graves disease.

The gene calls are TRBV20-1 and TRBJ1-3, with TRBD1 matching 9 bases. V gave up 0 bases and J gave up 4 bases; unmatched junction bases: 13. There are 18 residues in the CDR3. From germline, CDR1 is DFQATT and CDR2 SNEGSKA (reference sequence). CDR3 in amino acids: CSARDYSSGQGWGNTIYF. For the CDR3, the DNA is TGCAGTGCTAGAGATTATTCTAGCGGACAGGGGTGGGGAAACACCATATATTTT.

CDR3 sequence reads: CASSPRREDPQHF. The CDR3, as DNA: TGTGCCAGTAGTCCCCGGCGGGAGGATCCCCAGCATTTT. The rearrangement joins TRBV19 to TRBJ1-5; D is uncertain. The germline CDR1 and CDR2 sequences are LNHDA and SQIVND (reference sequence). The CDR3 is 13 amino acids. V lost 5 bases and J 10 bases, leaving 15 bases between the germline ends.

The chain links TRBV28 to TRBJ2-3, with 10 bases that match TRBD2. J was trimmed by 3 bases and V by 8 bases; bases with no gene match: 8. CDR1 and CDR2 from the germline V gene are MDHEN and SYDVKM. CDR3 length: 15 residues. The chain's CDR3 is CASGSGTSATDTQYF. In DNA form, the CDR3 reads TGTGCCAGCGGTTCCGGGACTAGCGCAACAGATACGCAGTATTTT. The variable domain in full, completed from reference TRBV28 and TRBJ2-3, reads DVKVTQSSRYLVKRTGEKVFLECVQDMDHENMFWYRQDPGLGLRLIYFSYDVKMKEKGDIPEGYSVSREKKERFSLILESASTNQTSMYLCASGSGTSATDTQYFGPGTRLTVL.

This clonotype was counted many times. The chain links TRBV28 to TRBJ1-2; a weak D match, TRBD1 (6 bases). Trimming took off 0 bases at V and 8 bases at J, with 16 bases between the two ends. Per germline, CDR1 MDHEN and CDR2 SYDVKM. This CDR3 has 15 residues. The CDR3 nucleotides read TGTGCCAGCAGTTTATGGGGGAGGGGGAAAGGAGGCTACACCTTC. As protein: CASSLWGRGKGGYTF.

Concerning this clonotype: A much larger clone lies a single base off, so this may be a read error. The rearrangement joins TRBV29-1 to TRBJ2-5; D may be TRBD2 (5 bases). The CDR3 sequence is 13 residues long. In germline, CDR1 is SQVTM, CDR2 ANQGSEA. The V end was cut by 3 bases, the J end by 7 bases, with 15 bases between. CDR3 in DNA: TGCAGCGTTGACGGGATCAGTGTAGGGACCCAGTACTTC. It codes for CSVDGISVGTQYF.

V is TRBV3-1 and J is TRBJ1-5; unclear D gene. Trimming cost V 0 bases and J 4 bases, with 7 bases left between them. The germline gives CDR1 LGHDT, CDR2 YNNKEL (reference sequence). The CDR3 spans 14 residues. The CDR3: CASSQDVRNQPQHF. Written as DNA, the CDR3 is TGTGCCAGCAGCCAAGACGTAAGGAATCAGCCCCAGCATTTT.

There are many counts of this clonotype. The chain couples TRBV12-3 or TRBV12-4 to TRBJ1-5; no definite D call. This CDR3 spans 13 amino acids. Trimming stripped 6 bases from V and 4 bases from J, with 10 bases between. The CDR3 reads CASRRTENQPQHF. The CDR3 region has the DNA TGTGCCAGCAGGAGGACTGAAAATCAGCCCCAGCATTTT.

This clonotype was detected many times. This rearrangement joins TRBV28 to TRBJ2-1, with 9 bases aligning to TRBD2. Per the germline V gene, CDR1 is MDHEN and CDR2 is SYDVKM. Trimming cost V 4 bases and J 0 bases; bases outside gene matches: 7. The CDR3 is 17 amino acids. CDR3 region: CASSSLFSGSSYNEQFF. In DNA, the CDR3 is TGTGCCAGCAGTTCGCTTTTTAGCGGGAGCTCCTACAATGAGCAGTTCTTC.

This chain joins TRBV19 and TRBJ1-1; TRBD1 matches 9 bases. The CDR3 contains 14 residues. The trim removed 3 bases at V and 6 bases at J, leaving 5 bases unmatched. Germline CDR1 and CDR2: LNHDA and SQIVND (reference sequence). CDR3: CASSIGTGLSEAFF. CDR3 in DNA: TGTGCCAGTAGTATCGGGACAGGGTTATCTGAAGCTTTCTTT.

Worth noting for this clonotype: A much more abundant neighbour one base away suggests this may be a read error. This likely comes from a read error, as the CDR3 has no conserved phenylalanine or tryptophan at its end. The V and J genes are TRBV11-2 and TRBJ2-7; D might be TRBD2 (5 bases). CDR1 is SGHAT, CDR2 FQNNGV, per germline. The CDR3 loop spans 12 amino acids. The germline V and J ends were trimmed by 5 bases and 5 bases, with 10 bases remaining between them. CDR3 nucleotide sequence: TGTGCCAGCAGCCCTGAGGGTCACGAGCAGTACCTC. As protein: CASSPEGHEQYL.

This clonotype turned up a few times. This chain joins TRBV6-2 or TRBV6-3 and TRBJ2-2; D is undetermined. The germline CDR1 and CDR2 sequences are MNHEY and SVGEGT. The CDR3 covers 16 residues. V was shortened by 2 bases and J by 2 bases, with 12 bases between the two germline ends. The CDR3 spells CASSYRREANTGELFF. The CDR3 DNA follows: TGTGCCAGCAGTTACCGTCGTGAGGCAAACACCGGGGAGCTGTTTTTT.

With respect to this clonotype: Just one base apart from a much larger clone, this may be a read error. The chain recombines TRBV6-1 with TRBJ1-6; unclear D gene. This CDR3 has 14 residues. Germline V lookup: CDR1 MNHNS, CDR2 SASEGT. DNA of the CDR3: TGTACCAGCAAGATAGCGGGGTCGAATTCACCCCTCCACTTT. Amino acid sequence: CTSKIAGSNSPLHF.

This clonotype has at least ten counts. V usage is TRBV28 and J usage is TRBJ2-2; D is ambiguous. The germline gives CDR1 MDHEN, CDR2 SYDVKM. Trimming left V 6 bases short and J 0 bases short, with 8 bases between. CDR3 size: 14 residues. CDR3 nucleotides: TGTGCCAGCAGGCCCCTTACGAACACCGGGGAGCTGTTTTTT. As protein: CASRPLTNTGELFF.

V usage is TRBV7-2 and J usage is TRBJ2-7; no reliable D call. The ends were cut back, 6 bases at V and 2 bases at J, with 5 bases in the middle. The CDR3 consists of 11 residues. CDR1 is SGHTA and CDR2 is FQGNSA in the germline V gene. The CDR3 protein is CASSTAYEQYF. CDR3 DNA: TGTGCCAGCAGTACGGCCTACGAGCAGTACTTC. The entire variable domain, with the rest obtained from reference TRBV7-2 and TRBJ2-7, is as follows: GAGVSQSPSNKVTEKGKDVELRCDPISGHTALYWYRQSLGQGLEFLIYFQGNSAPDKSGLPSDRFSAERTGGSVSTLTIQRTQQEDSAVYLCASSTAYEQYFGPGTRLTVT.

This clonotype was observed a few times. This chain uses TRBV6-1 with TRBJ1-4, with a possible D match to TRBD1 (6 bases). CDR1 and CDR2 (germline): MNHNS, SASEGT. The CDR3 totals 14 residues. Trimming left V 6 bases short and J 6 bases short, with 14 bases between. This CDR3 reads CASSTAGADEKLFF. The CDR3 DNA follows: TGTGCCAGCAGCACCGCAGGGGCGGATGAAAAACTGTTTTTT.

Many counts were recorded for this clonotype. The genes are TRBV20-1 and TRBJ1-4, with 7 positions matching TRBD1. Germline CDR1 reads DFQATT; CDR2 reads SNEGSKA (reference sequence). CDR3 length equals 14 residues. V gave up 1 base and J gave up 4 bases; unmatched junction bases: 3. Here the CDR3 reads CSARVPGGNEKLFF. The CDR3 bases are TGCAGTGCTAGAGTTCCAGGGGGTAATGAAAAACTGTTTTTT.

The V call is TRBV29-1, the J call TRBJ2-2, with a tentative D call TRBD2 (6 bases). This CDR3 is 17 amino acids long. V shed 0 bases and J shed 2 bases, with 16 bases lying between them. CDR1 SQVTM and CDR2 ANQGSEA come from the germline V gene. This CDR3 reads CSVEDVVRGFNTGELFF. CDR3 sequence (DNA): TGCAGCGTTGAAGATGTGGTGCGGGGCTTCAACACCGGGGAGCTGTTTTTT.

This rearrangement joins TRBV3-2 to TRBJ1-4. TRBV3-2 is listed as a pseudogene. The CDR3 has 12 amino acids. The CDR3 here is CASRLVGEKLSF. The CDR3 region has the DNA TGTGCCAGCAGGCTGGTAGGTGAAAAACTGTCTTTT.

This rearrangement joins TRBV20-1 to TRBJ1-6, with D hard to call. Germline CDR1 and CDR2: DFQATT and SNEGSKA (reference sequence). This CDR3 has 13 residues. V was clipped by 6 bases and J by 4 bases, with 10 bases between them. CDR3 residues: CSAPTVYNSPLHF. CDR3 sequence (DNA): TGCAGTGCGCCAACAGTGTATAATTCACCCCTCCACTTT.

The gene calls are TRBV11-2 and TRBJ1-3; D not certain. Germline loops: CDR1 SGHAT, CDR2 FQNNGV. This CDR3 contains 16 residues. The ends were cut back, 3 bases at V and 2 bases at J, with 14 bases in the middle. In DNA, the CDR3 is TGTGCCAGCAGCTTCGTTACCGGGATCGCTGGAAACACCATATATTTT. The encoded protein is CASSFVTGIAGNTIYF.

This clonotype has a count of ten or more. This chain uses TRBV28 with TRBJ2-5, with unresolved D. V was clipped by 3 bases and J by 9 bases, with 11 bases between them. Germline lookup yields CDR1 MDHEN and CDR2 SYDVKM. This CDR3 is built from 12 residues. CDR3 DNA sequence: TGTGCCAGCAGTTTCCTTAGGTGGGCCCAGTACTTC. Translation gives CASSFLRWAQYF.

This clonotype was seen a few times. The rearrangement joins TRBV29-1 to TRBJ1-2; D gene uncertain. This CDR3 contains 12 residues. V lost 5 bases, J lost 1 base, and 8 bases lay in between. The germline V gene encodes CDR1 SQVTM and CDR2 ANQGSEA. The CDR3 loop is CSVRTVNYGYTF. CDR3 nucleotides: TGCAGCGTTCGGACGGTTAACTATGGCTACACCTTC.

In its sample, this clonotype was seen many times. The chain has TRBV28 and TRBJ2-5; D is uncertain. V was trimmed by 6 bases and J by 2 bases, leaving 10 bases between them. This CDR3 contains 13 residues. Germline CDR1 reads MDHEN; CDR2 reads SYDVKM. The CDR3 loop reads CASSWASQETQYF. DNA of the CDR3: TGTGCCAGCAGCTGGGCCTCTCAAGAGACCCAGTACTTC. The variable domain in full, completed from reference TRBV28 and TRBJ2-5, reads DVKVTQSSRYLVKRTGEKVFLECVQDMDHENMFWYRQDPGLGLRLIYFSYDVKMKEKGDIPEGYSVSREKKERFSLILESASTNQTSMYLCASSWASQETQYFGPGTRLLVL.

In its sample, this clonotype was seen a few times. The chain joins TRBV7-9 to TRBJ1-2; D remains ambiguous. Germline CDR1 and CDR2: SEHNR and FQNEAQ (reference sequence). The ends were cut back, 5 bases at V and 8 bases at J, with 18 bases in the middle. The CDR3 length is 14 residues. Here the CDR3 reads CASSAQESIWGYTF. The DNA of the CDR3 is TGTGCCAGCAGCGCTCAGGAATCTATTTGGGGCTACACCTTC.

This clonotype was found many times. The V and J genes are TRBV12-3 or TRBV12-4 and TRBJ2-2; D remains ambiguous. The CDR3 spans 12 residues. Trimming left V 3 bases short and J 7 bases short, with 6 bases between. The CDR3 nucleotides are TGTGCCAGCAGTTTTACAATCGGGGAGCTGTTTTTT. This translates into CASSFTIGELFF.

The J gene is TRBJ2-2, the V gene TRBV6-6, with a possible D match to TRBD1 (5 bases). From germline, CDR1 is MNHNY and CDR2 SVGAGI (reference sequence). The CDR3 has 16 amino acids. Trimming took off 0 bases at V and 7 bases at J, with 15 bases between the two ends. DNA of the CDR3: TGTGCCAGCAGTTACTCGGCAGGGATGGTAGTCGGGGAGCTGTTTTTT. Encoded protein: CASSYSAGMVVGELFF.

The chain uses TRBV7-9 and TRBJ1-5, with 7 nucleotides matching TRBD1. The germline V gene has CDR1 SEHNR and CDR2 FQNEAQ (reference sequence). CDR3 length: 14 amino acids. J lost 7 bases, V lost 5 bases, and 8 bases had no gene match. Written as DNA, the CDR3 is TGTGCCAGCAGCCCACAGGGAGGGGGCCAGCCCCAGCATTTT. This codes for CASSPQGGGQPQHF.

The sample holds many counts of this clonotype. The genes are TRBV28 and TRBJ1-6; D call uncertain. From germline, CDR1 is MDHEN and CDR2 SYDVKM. Trimming removed 5 bases from V and 8 bases from J, with 4 bases in between. The CDR3 consists of 11 residues. The CDR3 loop is CASSLYSPLHF. The CDR3 nucleotides read TGTGCCAGCAGTCTCTATTCACCCCTCCACTTT.

The CDR3 spells CASSIGGQGFTYEQYF. CDR3 nucleotide sequence: TGTGCCAGTAGTATAGGCGGACAGGGGTTCACCTACGAGCAGTACTTC. The rearrangement uses TRBV19 and TRBJ2-7; TRBD1 aligns across 9 bases. The CDR3 sequence is 16 residues long. Unmatched junction bases numbered 6, after V lost 1 base and J lost 2 bases. Germline-derived CDR1 and CDR2 are LNHDA and SQIVND (reference sequence).